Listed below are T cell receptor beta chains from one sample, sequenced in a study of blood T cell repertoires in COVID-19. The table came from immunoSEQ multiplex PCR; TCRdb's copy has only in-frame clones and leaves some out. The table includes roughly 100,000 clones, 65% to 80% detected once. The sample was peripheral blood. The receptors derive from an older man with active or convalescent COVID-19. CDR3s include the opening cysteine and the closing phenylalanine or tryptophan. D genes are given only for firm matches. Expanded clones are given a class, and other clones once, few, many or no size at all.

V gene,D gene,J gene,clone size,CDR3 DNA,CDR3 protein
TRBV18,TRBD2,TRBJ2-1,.,TGTGCCAGCTCACCACCAGCGGGAGGGGAATCCTACAATGAGCAGTTCTTC,CASSPPAGGESYNEQFF
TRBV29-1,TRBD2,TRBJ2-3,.,TGCAGCGCGCGACTAGCGGGGGGCCTCACAGATACGCAGTATTTT,CSARLAGGLTDTQYF
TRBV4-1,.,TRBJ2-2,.,TGCGCCAGCAGCCAAGAAGCGGCAGGGGGGTCCGGGGAGCTGTTTTTT,CASSQEAAGGSGELFF
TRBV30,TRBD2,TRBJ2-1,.,TGTGCCTGGAGTGTAAAGCTAGCGGGGGGATACAATGAGCAGTTCTTC,CAWSVKLAGGYNEQFF
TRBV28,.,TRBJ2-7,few,TGTGCCAGCAGTAGGGTACAGGGTTTAGGCGAGCAGTACTTC,CASSRVQGLGEQYF
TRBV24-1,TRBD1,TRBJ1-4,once,TGTGCCACCAGGGCCGGGACAGGGAGCAATGAAAAACTGTTTTTT,CATRAGTGSNEKLFF
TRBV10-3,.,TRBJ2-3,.,TGTGCCATCAGCCCCGGACAGTCTAGCACAGATACGCAGTATTTT,CAISPGQSSTDTQYF
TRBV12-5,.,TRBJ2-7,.,TGTCCAATTCCCTACGAGCAGTACTTC,CPIPYEQYF
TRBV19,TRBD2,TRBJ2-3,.,TGTGCCAGTAGTATTAACCAACTAGCGGGGGAAGTACATACGCAGTATTTT,CASSINQLAGEVHTQYF
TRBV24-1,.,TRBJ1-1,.,TGTGCCACCAGTGATGAACAGGGAATCGAAGCTTTCTTT,CATSDEQGIEAFF
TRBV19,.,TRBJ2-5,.,TGTGCCAGTAGTATATACCCCTACGGGAGTGAGACCCAGTACTTC,CASSIYPYGSETQYF
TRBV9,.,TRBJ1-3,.,TGTGCCAGCAGCCTTCTGGGGGCGAAAGGAAACACCATATATTTT,CASSLLGAKGNTIYF
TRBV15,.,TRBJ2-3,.,TGTGCCACCAGCAGGCCGGGGGCGGGGGTCGGCACAGATACGCAGTATTTT,CATSRPGAGVGTDTQYF
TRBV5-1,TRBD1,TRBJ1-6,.,TGCGCCAGCAGCCCTGGACAGGTCAATTCACCCCTCCACTTT,CASSPGQVNSPLHF
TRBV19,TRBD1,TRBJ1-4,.,TGTGCCAGTAGTCTTGAACAGGGGGCAGGTGAAAAACTGTTTTTT,CASSLEQGAGEKLFF
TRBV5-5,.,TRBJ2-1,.,TGTGCCAGCAGCTTCCGGGACACCAATGAGCAGTTCTTC,CASSFRDTNEQFF
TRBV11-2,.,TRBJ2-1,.,TGTGCCAGCAGCTTACAGCCAGGGGTAGGCAATGAGCAGTTCTTC,CASSLQPGVGNEQFF
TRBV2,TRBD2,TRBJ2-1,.,TGTGCCAGCAGTGGACTAGCGGGGCAATACAATGAGCAGTTCTTC,CASSGLAGQYNEQFF
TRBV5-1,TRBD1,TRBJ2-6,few,TGCGCCAGCACCCCAGACAGGGCTGGGGCCAACGTCCTGACTTTC,CASTPDRAGANVLTF
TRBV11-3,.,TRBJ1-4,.,TGTGCCAGCAGCTTAGATCGGGGGGTAAGAAATGAAAAACTGTTTTTT,CASSLDRGVRNEKLFF
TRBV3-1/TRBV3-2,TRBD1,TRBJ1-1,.,TGTGCCAGCAGCCAAGGACAGGGGATCACTGAAGCTTTCTTT,CASSQGQGITEAFF
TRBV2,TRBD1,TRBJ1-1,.,TGTGCCAGCAACACCAGGGGGGATACTGAAGCTTTCTTT,CASNTRGDTEAFF
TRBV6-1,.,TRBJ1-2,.,TGTGCCAGCAGTGAGACAGTTGGCTACACCTTC,CASSETVGYTF
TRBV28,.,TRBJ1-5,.,TGTGCCAGCATCCACAGGGTGGGGAGCAATCAGCCCCAGCATTTT,CASIHRVGSNQPQHF
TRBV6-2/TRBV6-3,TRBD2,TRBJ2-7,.,TGTGCCAGCAGTTCCGGGACTAGCGGCCTAATCTCCTACGAGCAGTACTTC,CASSSGTSGLISYEQYF
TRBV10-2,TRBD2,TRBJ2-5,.,TGCGCCAGCAGTGAGTCCCCTTGGGGGGGTTCGTACCAAGAGACCCAGTACTTC,CASSESPWGGSYQETQYF
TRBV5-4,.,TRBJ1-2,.,TGTGCCAGCAGCTTGGAAAAGGGGAATGGCTACACCTTC,CASSLEKGNGYTF
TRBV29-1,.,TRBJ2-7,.,TGCAGCGTTGACAGGGGGGCGGACGAGCAGTACTTC,CSVDRGADEQYF
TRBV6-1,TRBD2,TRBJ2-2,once,TGTGCCAGCAGTGACGTAGCGGGCACCGGGGAGCTGTTTTTT,CASSDVAGTGELFF
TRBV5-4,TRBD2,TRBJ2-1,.,TGTGCCAGCAGCTTGGCCGGGGGGGGACTCTCCTACAATGAGCAGTTCTTC,CASSLAGGGLSYNEQFF
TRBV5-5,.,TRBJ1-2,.,TGTGCCAGCAGCTTGTCGGCAGGGACTGGCTATGGCTACACCTTC,CASSLSAGTGYGYTF
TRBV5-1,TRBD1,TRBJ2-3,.,TGCGCCAGCAGCGAAACAGGGGGAAATACGCAGTATTTT,CASSETGGNTQYF
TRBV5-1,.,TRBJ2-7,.,TGCGCCAGCAGAGAGCAGGGGACGTTGGGCGAGCAGTACTTC,CASREQGTLGEQYF
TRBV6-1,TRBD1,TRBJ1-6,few,TGTGCCAGCAGTGAAAATACGGCAGGGGGGAGACCCCTCCACTTT,CASSENTAGGRPLHF
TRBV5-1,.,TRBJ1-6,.,TGCGCCAGCAGCTTGGGATCAACGAGCCATTCACCCCTCCACTTT,CASSLGSTSHSPLHF
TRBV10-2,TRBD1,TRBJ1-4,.,TGCGCCAGCACCGGACAGGGGGCAGAAAAACTGTTTTTT,CASTGQGAEKLFF
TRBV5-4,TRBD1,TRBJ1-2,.,TGTGCCAGCAGCTTGGGACAGGGGACCCAGGGTGGCTACACCTTC,CASSLGQGTQGGYTF
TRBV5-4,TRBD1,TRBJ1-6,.,TGTGCCAGCAGCTCCAAGACAGGGGGAGACAATTCACCCCTCCACTTT,CASSSKTGGDNSPLHF
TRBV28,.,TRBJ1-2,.,TGTGCCAGCAGTAACGGGGAGACCTATGGCTACACCTTC,CASSNGETYGYTF